Ten or more counts support the clone carrying this T cell receptor beta chain. Antigen unknown. The record originates from a study of neurological immune-mediated disorders. About the study: In a group of roughly 35 multiple sclerosis patients, roughly 30 had the relapsing-remitting type and 3 had the secondary progressive type.

Per germline, CDR1 PRHDT and CDR2 FYEKMQ (reference sequence). The length of the CDR3 is 16 residues. Trimming pared 5 bases from V and 0 bases from J, leaving 16 bases between. The study's findings and limits: No CDR3 amino acid sequences recurred among expanded clones across subjects, suggesting private repertoires in all groups. When grouped phylogenetically, the repertoires of 18 of the 34 multiple sclerosis patients fell together in one related-CDR3 cluster, which is a possible signature.

TCRdb re-called the 5' RACE reads through MiXCR, storing one row per CDR3 protein. The sample gives over 35,000 distinct CDR3 sequences, about 2.3% of which show up once; nearly 2.5% is in the top ten. The chain combines TRBV13 with TRBJ1-1, with D possibly TRBD1 on 6 matching bases. This clonotype was obtained from a middle-aged man with multiple sclerosis. The sample comprised PBMCs. The CDR3 protein is CASSLSTGFLNTEAFF. DNA of the CDR3: TGTGCCAGCAGCCTTTCTACAGGGTTTTTGAACACTGAAGCTTTCTTT.